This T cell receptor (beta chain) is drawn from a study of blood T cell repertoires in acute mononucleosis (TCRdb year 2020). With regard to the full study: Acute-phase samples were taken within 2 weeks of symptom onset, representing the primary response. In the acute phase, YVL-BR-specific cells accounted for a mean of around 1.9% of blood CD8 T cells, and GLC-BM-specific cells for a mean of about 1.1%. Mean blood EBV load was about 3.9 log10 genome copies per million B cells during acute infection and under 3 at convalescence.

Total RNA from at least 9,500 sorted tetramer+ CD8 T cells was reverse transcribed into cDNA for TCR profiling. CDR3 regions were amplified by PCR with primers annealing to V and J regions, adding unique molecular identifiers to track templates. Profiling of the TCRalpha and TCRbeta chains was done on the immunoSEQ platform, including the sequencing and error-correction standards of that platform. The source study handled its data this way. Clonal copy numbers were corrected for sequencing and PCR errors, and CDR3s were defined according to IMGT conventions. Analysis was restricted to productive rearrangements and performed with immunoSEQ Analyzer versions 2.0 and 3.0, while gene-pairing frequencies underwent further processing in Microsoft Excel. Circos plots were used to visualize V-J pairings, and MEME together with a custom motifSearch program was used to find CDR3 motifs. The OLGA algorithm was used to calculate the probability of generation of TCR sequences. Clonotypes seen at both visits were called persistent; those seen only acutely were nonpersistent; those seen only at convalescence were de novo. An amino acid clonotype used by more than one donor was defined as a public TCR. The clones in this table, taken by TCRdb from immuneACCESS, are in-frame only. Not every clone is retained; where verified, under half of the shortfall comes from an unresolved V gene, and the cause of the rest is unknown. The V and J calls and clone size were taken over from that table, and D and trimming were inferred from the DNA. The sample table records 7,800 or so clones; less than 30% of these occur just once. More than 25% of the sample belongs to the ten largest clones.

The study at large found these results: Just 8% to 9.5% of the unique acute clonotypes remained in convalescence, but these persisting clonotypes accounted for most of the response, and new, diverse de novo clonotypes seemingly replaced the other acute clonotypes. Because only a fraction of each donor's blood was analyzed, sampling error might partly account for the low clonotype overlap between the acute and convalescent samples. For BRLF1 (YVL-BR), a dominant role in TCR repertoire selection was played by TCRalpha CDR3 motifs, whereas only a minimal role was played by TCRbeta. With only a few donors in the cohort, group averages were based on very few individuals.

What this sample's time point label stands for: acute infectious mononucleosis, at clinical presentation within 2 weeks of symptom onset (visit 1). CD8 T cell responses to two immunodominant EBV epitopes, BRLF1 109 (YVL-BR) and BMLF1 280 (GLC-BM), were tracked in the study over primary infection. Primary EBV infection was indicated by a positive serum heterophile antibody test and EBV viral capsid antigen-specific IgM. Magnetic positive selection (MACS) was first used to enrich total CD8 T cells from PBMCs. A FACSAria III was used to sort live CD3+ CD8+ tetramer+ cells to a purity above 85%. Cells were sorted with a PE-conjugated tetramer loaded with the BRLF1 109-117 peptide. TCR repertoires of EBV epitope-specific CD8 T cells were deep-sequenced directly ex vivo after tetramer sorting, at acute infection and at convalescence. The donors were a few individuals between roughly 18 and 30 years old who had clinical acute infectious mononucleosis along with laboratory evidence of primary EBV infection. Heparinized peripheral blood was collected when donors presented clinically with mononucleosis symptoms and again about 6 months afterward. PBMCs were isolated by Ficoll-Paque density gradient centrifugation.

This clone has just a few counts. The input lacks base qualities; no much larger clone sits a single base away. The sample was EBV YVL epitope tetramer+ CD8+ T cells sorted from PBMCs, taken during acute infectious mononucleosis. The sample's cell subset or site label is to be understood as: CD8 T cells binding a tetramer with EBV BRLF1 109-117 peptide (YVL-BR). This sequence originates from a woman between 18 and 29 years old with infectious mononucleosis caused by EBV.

CDR3 region: CASSLIASGGYNEQFF. Read as DNA, the sequence is TGTGCCAGCAGCTTAATAGCTAGCGGGGGTTACAATGAGCAGTTCTTC. The rearrangement joined TRBV13 to TRBJ2-1; TRBD2 lines up with 10 middle nucleotides. Inclusive of the bounding cysteine and phenylalanine, the CDR3 is 16 residues long. The CDR3 DNA has 48 bases and is translated from base 1. For this chain, trimming is 2 bases at the V end and 4 bases at the J end, and the number of junction bases without a gene match is 5. The germline V gene (reference sequence) gives CDR1 as PRHDT and CDR2 as FYEKMQ.